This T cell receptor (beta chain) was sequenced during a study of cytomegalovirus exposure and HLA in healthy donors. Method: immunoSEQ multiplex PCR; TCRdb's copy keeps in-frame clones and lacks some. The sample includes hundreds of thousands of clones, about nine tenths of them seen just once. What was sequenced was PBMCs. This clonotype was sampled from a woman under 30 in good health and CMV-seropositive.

The CDR3 protein is CATSKGEGVQETQYF. CDR3 nucleotide sequence: TGTGCCACCAGCAAAGGGGAAGGGGTCCAAGAGACCCAGTACTTC. The V and J genes are TRBV15 and TRBJ2-5, with D perhaps matching TRBD1 (5 bases). Trimming stripped 4 bases from V and 1 base from J, with 13 bases between. Germline V gene data show CDR1 as LNHNV and CDR2 as YYDKDF (reference sequence). The CDR3 is 15 residues long.